The 14 T cell receptor beta chains given below trace back to one sample, sequenced in a study of CD8 T cells in ankylosing spondylitis. TCRdb re-called the 5' RACE reads with MiXCR, one entry per CDR3 protein. Here the sample spans 450,000 to 550,000 distinct CDR3 sequences, about 5.7% being singletons. Their recognized antigens are unknown. Study-wide results and caveats: A TCR beta motif made of eight highly homologous variants seemed typical of ankylosing spondylitis blood.

The sequenced sample was blood, either unsorted or a sorted T cell fraction (not recorded which). These receptors were obtained from a male donor with ankylosing spondylitis.

This clonotype was seen repeatedly, ten times or more. The rearrangement uses TRBV7-2 and TRBJ2-1; D not certain. The CDR3 is made up of 13 amino acids. Germline CDR1 SGHTA, CDR2 FQGNSA. The ends were cut back, 1 base at V and 8 bases at J, with 9 bases in the middle. The DNA for the CDR3 is TGTGCCAGCAGCTTAGTGGGCTGGGATGAGCAGTTCTTC. Translated: CASSLVGWDEQFF.

This clonotype occurred a few times. The chain employs TRBV5-1 and TRBJ2-6; D not resolved. Germline V gene lookup returns CDR1 SGHRS and CDR2 YFSETQ. This CDR3 is 15 amino acids long. V was pared by 1 base and J by 2 bases, with 7 bases between. Here the CDR3 reads CASSLFLAGANVLTF. CDR3 nucleotides: TGCGCCAGCAGCTTGTTCTTGGCTGGGGCCAACGTCCTGACTTTC.

This chain joins TRBV5-1 and TRBJ2-7; possible D gene TRBD2, 5 bases. There are 14 residues in the CDR3. Trimming took 2 bases from V and 4 from J, leaving 13 bases between them. In germline, CDR1 is SGHRS, CDR2 YFSETQ. CDR3 amino acids: CASSLEGSPYEQYF. As DNA, the CDR3 is TGCGCCAGCAGCTTAGAGGGCTCCCCTTACGAGCAGTACTTC. Looking up the rest from reference TRBV5-1 and TRBJ2-7 gives the full variable domain: KAGVTQTPRYLIKTRGQQVTLSCSPISGHRSVSWYQQTPGQGLQFLFEYFSETQRNKGNFPGRFSGRQFSNSRSEMNVSTLELGDSALYLCASSLEGSPYEQYFGPGTRLTVT.

The table lists this clonotype with many counts. The chain links TRBV6-5 to TRBJ2-7; tentatively, D is TRBD1 or TRBD2 (5 bases each). Trimming pared 6 bases from V and 5 bases from J, leaving 5 bases between. Germline CDR1 is MNHEY and CDR2 is SVGAGI. This CDR3 contains 10 residues. Written as DNA, the CDR3 is TGTGCCAGCAGGGGACACGAGCAGTACTTC. Translated, it gives CASRGHEQYF.

This clonotype was detected a few times. The chain combines TRBV6-1 with TRBJ1-3, with D uncertain. The CDR3 sequence is 15 residues long. The V gene's germline CDR1 is MNHNS and CDR2 SASEGT. V was trimmed by 4 bases and J by 0 bases, leaving 10 bases between them. CDR3 residues: CASSGVFFSGNTIYF. CDR3 in DNA: TGTGCCAGCAGTGGAGTCTTCTTCTCTGGAAACACCATATATTTT.

In this sample, this clonotype turned up many times. The chain combines TRBV12-3 or TRBV12-4 with TRBJ2-3; tentative D call: TRBD2 (5 bases). V was pared by 1 base and J by 6 bases, with 14 bases between. The CDR3 totals 15 residues. In nucleotides, the CDR3 is TGTGCCAGCAGTTTAGAGGTCGGAGGAAAGGATACGCAGTATTTT. Translated: CASSLEVGGKDTQYF.

The chain carries TRBV20-1 and TRBJ1-5; D gene unclear. Trimming took off 7 bases at V and 0 bases at J, with 10 bases between the two ends. The CDR3 totals 13 residues. Per germline, CDR1 DFQATT and CDR2 SNEGSKA (reference sequence). CDR3 sequence (DNA): TGCAGTGTGAGTGGGGATAGCAATCAGCCCCAGCATTTT. It codes for CSVSGDSNQPQHF.

The chain recombines TRBV20-1 with TRBJ2-3; TRBD1 matches at 7 bases. The germline CDR1 and CDR2 sequences are DFQATT and SNEGSKA (reference sequence). The CDR3 spans 13 residues. The CDR3 bases are TGCAGCGGGAACAGGGGCCCAACAGATACGCAGTATTTT. It specifies CSGNRGPTDTQYF.

The table lists this clonotype with many counts. The chain has TRBV4-3 and TRBJ2-3, with unresolved D. This CDR3 has 16 residues. V was cut by 0 bases and J by 2 bases, with 12 bases left in between. Germline CDR1 and CDR2: LGHNA and YSLEER. CDR3 sequence reads: CASSQDPDGYTDTQYF. Written as DNA, the CDR3 is TGCGCCAGCAGCCAAGATCCTGACGGCTACACAGATACGCAGTATTTT.

The rearrangement joins TRBV4-2 to TRBJ2-7; 7 bases fit TRBD1. With V trimmed by 5 bases and J by 5 bases, 12 bases remained unmatched. Germline-derived CDR1 and CDR2 are LGHNA and YNFKEQ. CDR3 length equals 15 residues. The chain's CDR3 is CASSFPEGARDEQYF. The CDR3 nucleotides read TGTGCCAGCAGCTTCCCTGAGGGGGCGCGGGACGAGCAGTACTTC.

This clonotype was picked up many times. The rearrangement links TRBV5-1 to TRBJ2-5, with D possibly TRBD2 on 7 matching bases. The CDR3 spans 15 residues. Germline V gene sequence: CDR1 SGHRS, CDR2 YFSETQ. V lost 3 bases and J 1 base, leaving 13 bases between the germline ends. The DNA of the CDR3 is TGCGCCAGCAGCTGGGGGGCTAGCGGCCAAGAGACCCAGTACTTC. Encoded protein: CASSWGASGQETQYF.

This clonotype occurred many times. The chain is built from TRBV4-3 and TRBJ2-7; TRBD2 might be the D (5 bases). Germline V gene lookup returns CDR1 LGHNA and CDR2 YSLEER. Trimming pared 0 bases from V and 2 bases from J, leaving 8 bases between. The CDR3 length is 14 residues. Written as DNA, the CDR3 is TGCGCCAGCAGCCAAGAGCTAGCCGCCTACGAGCAGTACTTC. Amino acids: CASSQELAAYEQYF.

This clonotype was observed many times. CDR3 amino acids: CASSLAVASGTDTQYF. In DNA form, the CDR3 reads TGTGCCAGCAGCTTAGCGGTTGCTTCTGGGACAGATACGCAGTATTTT. J is TRBJ2-3 and V is TRBV7-9; D not certain. The V end was cut by 0 bases, the J end by 3 bases, with 13 bases between. Germline V CDR1 and CDR2: SEHNR, FQNEAQ (reference sequence). This CDR3 comprises 16 residues. The whole variable domain, remainder taken from reference TRBV7-9 and TRBJ2-3, is DTGVSQNPRHKITKRGQNVTFRCDPISEHNRLYWYRQTLGQGPEFLTYFQNEAQLEKSRLLSDRFSAERPKGSFSTLEIQRTEQGDSAMYLCASSLAVASGTDTQYFGPGTRLTVL.

This clonotype came up many times. The V and J genes are TRBV29-1 and TRBJ1-2; D unresolved. With 7 bases removed from V and 2 bases from J, the gap between germline ends came to 17 bases. Germline lookup yields CDR1 SQVTM and CDR2 ANQGSEA. The CDR3 contains 14 residues. CDR3 sequence (DNA): TGCAGCGCCGCCGGGCGGGGAGGGAACTATGGCTACACCTTC. Translating it yields CSAAGRGGNYGYTF. Based on the CDR3 plus reference TRBV29-1 and TRBJ1-2, the full variable domain is SAVISQKPSRDICQRGTSLTIQCQVDSQVTMMFWYRQQPGQSLTLIATANQGSEATYESGFVIDKFPISRPNLTFSTLTVSNMSPEDSSIYLCSAAGRGGNYGYTFGSGTRLTVV.